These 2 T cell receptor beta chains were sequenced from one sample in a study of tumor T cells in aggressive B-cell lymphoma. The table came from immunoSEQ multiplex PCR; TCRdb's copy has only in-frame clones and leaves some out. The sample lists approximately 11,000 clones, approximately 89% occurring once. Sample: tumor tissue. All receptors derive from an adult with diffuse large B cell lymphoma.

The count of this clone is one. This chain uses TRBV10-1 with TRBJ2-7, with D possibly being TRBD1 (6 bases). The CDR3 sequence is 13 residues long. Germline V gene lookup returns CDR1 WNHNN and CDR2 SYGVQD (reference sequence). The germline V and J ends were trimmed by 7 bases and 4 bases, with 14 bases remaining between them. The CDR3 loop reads CASNSTGPYEQYF. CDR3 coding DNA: TGCGCCAGCAATTCAACAGGGCCTTACGAGCAGTACTTC.

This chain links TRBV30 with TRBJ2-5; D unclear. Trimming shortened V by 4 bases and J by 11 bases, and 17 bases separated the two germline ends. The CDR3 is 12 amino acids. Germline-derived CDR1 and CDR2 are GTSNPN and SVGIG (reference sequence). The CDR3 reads CAWTSHGGAQYF. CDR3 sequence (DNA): TGTGCCTGGACCAGCCATGGCGGTGCTCAGTACTTC.